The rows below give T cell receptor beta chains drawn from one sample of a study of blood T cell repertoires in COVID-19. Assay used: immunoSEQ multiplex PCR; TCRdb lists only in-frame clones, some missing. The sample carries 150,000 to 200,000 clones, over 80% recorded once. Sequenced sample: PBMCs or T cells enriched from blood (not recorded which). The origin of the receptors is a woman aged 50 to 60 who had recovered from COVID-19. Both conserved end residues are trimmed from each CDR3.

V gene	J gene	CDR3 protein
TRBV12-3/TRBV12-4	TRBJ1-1	ASSLTANTEAF
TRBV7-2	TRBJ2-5	ASSLILAGVETQY
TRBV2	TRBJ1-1	ASDSGKGDTEAF
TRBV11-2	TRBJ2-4	ASSSLREGIQY
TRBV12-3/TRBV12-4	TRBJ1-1	ASSYLYTEAF
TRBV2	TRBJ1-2	ASSDPPTGTLGYT
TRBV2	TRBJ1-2	ARPQGIGYT
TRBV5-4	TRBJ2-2	ASSPLQGKRAGELF
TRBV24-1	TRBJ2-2	ATSDQPGTLF
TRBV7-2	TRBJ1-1	ASRHRGLTEAF
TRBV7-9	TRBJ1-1	ASSSRANTEAF
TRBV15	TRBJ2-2	ATSRVGGAGTGELF
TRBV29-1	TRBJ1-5	SVVQGGNQPQH
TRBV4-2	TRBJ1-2	ASSQDRGPSYGYT
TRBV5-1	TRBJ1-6	ASSPWGSHRDSPLH
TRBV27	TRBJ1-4	ASTGDRGLEKLF
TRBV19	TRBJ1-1	ASSIKPGMNTEAF
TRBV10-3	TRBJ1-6	AIRPGQGKSPLH
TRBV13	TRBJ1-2	ASSLGQSNYGYT
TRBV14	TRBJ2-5	ASRASGGQETQY
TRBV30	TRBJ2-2	AWGGLYFTGELF
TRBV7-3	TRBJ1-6	ASSFNNSPLH
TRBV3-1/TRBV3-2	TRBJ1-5	ASRGPLNSNQPQH
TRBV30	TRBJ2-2	AWSVRWTGELF
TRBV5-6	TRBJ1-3	ASSRPGQGSSGNTIY
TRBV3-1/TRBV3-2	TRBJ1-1	ASSQAGQGAIGAF
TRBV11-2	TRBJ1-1	ASSQGQGTNTEAF
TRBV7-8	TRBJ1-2	ASSPPTGGKRYT
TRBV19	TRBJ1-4	ASRMNMGKLF
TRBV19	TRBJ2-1	ASAFGTVYNEQF
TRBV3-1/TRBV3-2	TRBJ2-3	ASSQDWTSSTSTDTQY
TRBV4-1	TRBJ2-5	ASSQGGPRETQY
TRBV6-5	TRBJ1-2	ASSRGTGWHGYT
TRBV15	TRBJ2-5	ATSRGRGTETQY
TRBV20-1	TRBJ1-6	SARPRVPLH
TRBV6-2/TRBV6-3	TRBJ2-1	ASSRVSYNEQF
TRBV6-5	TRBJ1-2	ASSPQDFLYGYT
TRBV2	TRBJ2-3	ASSEIVRSDTQY
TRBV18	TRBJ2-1	ASSPLAPHRYNEQF
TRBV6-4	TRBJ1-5	ASSAGGGIQH
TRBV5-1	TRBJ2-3	ASRTASGGTDTQY
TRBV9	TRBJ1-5	ASSVEGYQPQH
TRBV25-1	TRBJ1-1	ASSAASVSTEAF
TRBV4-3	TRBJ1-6	ASSQVDRDNSPLH
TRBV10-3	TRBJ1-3	AISELSFKGGKNTIY
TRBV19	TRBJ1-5	ASSIDSGFNQPQH
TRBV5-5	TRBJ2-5	ASSLGKRGASQETQY
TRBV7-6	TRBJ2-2	ASSLVLGARRELF
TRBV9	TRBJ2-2	ASSVGLDGGELF
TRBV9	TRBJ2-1	ASSESSGRYNEQF
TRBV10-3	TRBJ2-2	AISDVGGVLNTGELF
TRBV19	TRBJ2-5	ASSISGQGVETQY
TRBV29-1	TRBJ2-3	SVETTRTVSPDTQY
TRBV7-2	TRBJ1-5	ASSLDGQGYQPQH
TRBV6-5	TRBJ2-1	ASSRGIAYNEQF
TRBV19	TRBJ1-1	ASHRGQRTEAF
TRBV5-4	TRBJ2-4	ASSLGQGLNIQY
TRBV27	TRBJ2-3	ASNLLAGRTDTQY
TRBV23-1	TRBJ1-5	ASSQSPLPTGENHQPQH